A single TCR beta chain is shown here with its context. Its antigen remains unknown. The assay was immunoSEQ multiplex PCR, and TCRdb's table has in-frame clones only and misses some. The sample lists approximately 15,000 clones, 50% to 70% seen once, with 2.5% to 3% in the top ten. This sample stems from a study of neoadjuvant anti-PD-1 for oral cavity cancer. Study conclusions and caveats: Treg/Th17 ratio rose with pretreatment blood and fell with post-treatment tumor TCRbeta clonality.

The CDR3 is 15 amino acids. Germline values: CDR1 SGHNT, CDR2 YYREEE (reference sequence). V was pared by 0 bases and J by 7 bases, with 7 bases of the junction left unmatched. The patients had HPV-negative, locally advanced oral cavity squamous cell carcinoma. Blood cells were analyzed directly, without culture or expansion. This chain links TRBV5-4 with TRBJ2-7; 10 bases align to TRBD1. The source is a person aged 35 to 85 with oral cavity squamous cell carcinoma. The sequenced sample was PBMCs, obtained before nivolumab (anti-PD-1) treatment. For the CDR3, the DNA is TGTGCCAGCAGCTTGGATCGACAGGGGGCGCGGGAGCAGTACTTC. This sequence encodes CASSLDRQGAREQYF.